What follows are 10 T cell receptor beta chains derived from one specimen sequenced in a study of blood T cell repertoires in COVID-19. Profiling relied on immunoSEQ multiplex PCR, and the TCRdb table lists in-frame clones only, not all of them. The data show 95,000 to 150,000 clones, roughly 84% seen once. The sequencing input was PBMCs or T cells enriched from blood (not recorded which). The receptors stem from a woman aged 25-40 years who had recovered from COVID-19.

With respect to this clone: The same CDR3 is also encoded by other DNA sequences in this sample. The chain uses TRBV10-2 and TRBJ1-5, with D possibly being TRBD1 (5 bases). The CDR3 is made up of 14 amino acids. The germline V gene has CDR1 WSHSY and CDR2 SAAADI. Trimming cost V 0 bases and J 4 bases, with 7 bases left between them. The CDR3 coding sequence is TGCGCCAGCAGTGAGTCGGGGCAGAATCAGCCCCAGCATTTT. This codes for CASSESGQNQPQHF.

This clone occurred a few times. The chain is built from TRBV9 and TRBJ1-1; 8 nucleotides match TRBD1. CDR1 and CDR2 (germline): SGDLS, YYNGEE. CDR3 size: 16 residues. Losses at the gene ends were 2 bases for V and 1 base for J; bases not matched to a gene: 7. CDR3 sequence reads: CASSVGPDRENTEAFF. CDR3 DNA sequence: TGTGCCAGCAGCGTCGGCCCGGACAGGGAGAACACTGAAGCTTTCTTT.

The chain joins TRBV6-1 to TRBJ1-2; TRBD1 might be the D (5 bases). Looked up from germline, CDR1 is MNHNS and CDR2 is SASEGT. The CDR3 sequence is 16 residues long. Trimming took off 1 base at V and 6 bases at J, with 18 bases between the two ends. The CDR3: CASSEVGFGGFDGYTF. Here the CDR3 DNA reads TGTGCCAGCAGTGAAGTGGGGTTCGGGGGATTTGATGGCTACACCTTC.

V is TRBV6-4 and J is TRBJ2-1; 9 nucleotides align to TRBD1. Germline V CDR1 and CDR2: MRHNA, SNTAGT. This CDR3 contains 15 residues. J gave up 6 bases and V 0 bases, and 3 bases lay outside the gene matches. The CDR3 spells CASSDSGQGVNEQFF. Written as DNA, the CDR3 is TGTGCCAGCAGTGACTCGGGACAGGGCGTCAATGAGCAGTTCTTC.

The CDR3 sequence: CASSFAGREKLFF. DNA for the CDR3: TGTGCCAGCAGTTTTGCCGGGAGGGAAAAACTGTTTTTT. The chain links TRBV27 to TRBJ1-4; no clear D. Per germline, CDR1 MNHEY and CDR2 SMNVEV (reference sequence). The CDR3 totals 13 residues. Trimming removed 3 bases at V and 8 bases at J, with 10 bases between.

This rearrangement joins TRBV19 to TRBJ2-2, with D possibly TRBD1 on 7 matching bases. The V and J ends lost 7 bases and 4 bases respectively, with 19 bases between them. Germline CDR1 is LNHDA and CDR2 is SQIVND (reference sequence). This CDR3 region has 16 residues. The CDR3 here is CASKGWQGGFTGELFF. The CDR3 DNA follows: TGTGCCAGTAAGGGGTGGCAGGGGGGATTCACCGGGGAGCTGTTTTTT.

The genes are TRBV6-2 or TRBV6-3 and TRBJ2-2, with a tentative D call TRBD2 (5 bases). V was cut by 4 bases and J by 4 bases, with 13 bases left in between. CDR1 is MNHEY and CDR2 is SVGEGT in the germline V gene. The CDR3 is 15 residues long. This chain's CDR3 is CASSSSGGPTGELFF. CDR3 DNA sequence: TGTGCCAGCAGTTCCAGCGGAGGACCCACCGGGGAGCTGTTTTTT.

This rearrangement joins TRBV3-1 (or the pseudogene TRBV3-2) to TRBJ2-5; 8 bases are shared with TRBD2. This CDR3 comprises 13 residues. V lost 3 bases and J lost 4; bases outside the gene matches: 1. Germline values: CDR1 LGHDT, CDR2 YNNKEL (reference sequence). The CDR3 reads CASSHRGGETQYF. In nucleotides, the CDR3 is TGTGCCAGCAGCCACCGGGGGGGAGAGACCCAGTACTTC.

This chain joins TRBV7-8 and TRBJ2-2, with a tentative D call TRBD2 (7 bases). Germline V CDR1 and CDR2: SGHVS, FQNEAQ. This CDR3 is built from 18 residues. V lost 6 bases and J 2 bases, leaving 22 bases between the germline ends. CDR3 loop: CASSPGGQRETNTGELFF. The CDR3 bases are TGTGCCAGCAGTCCCGGGGGGCAGCGGGAAACAAACACCGGGGAGCTGTTTTTT.

The chain combines TRBV7-8 with TRBJ1-3; D remains ambiguous. Germline values: CDR1 SGHVS, CDR2 FQNEAQ. The V end was cut by 1 base, the J end by 0 bases, with 10 bases between. The CDR3 covers 16 residues. This chain's CDR3 is CASSLGGRFSGNTIYF. CDR3 nucleotide sequence: TGTGCCAGCAGCTTAGGAGGGCGGTTCTCTGGAAACACCATATATTTT.